What follows are 14 T cell receptor beta chains derived from one specimen sequenced in a study of lymphopenia after photon versus proton radiotherapy. Assay: immunoSEQ multiplex PCR; the TCRdb copy retains only in-frame clones and omits some. The table has about 50,000 clones, 80% to 95% seen once; the top ten hold about a sixth. Sequencing was performed on peripheral blood, taken from a patient treated with photon-based radiotherapy. The receptors stem from a woman aged 40 to 55 with cholangiocarcinoma.

The chain uses TRBV10-2 and TRBJ2-3, with D perhaps TRBD1 (5 bases). V dropped 2 bases and J dropped 1 base, with 10 bases sitting between them. The CDR3 covers 15 residues. CDR1 and CDR2 (germline): WSHSY, SAAADI. The CDR3 region has the DNA TGCGCCAGCAGTGAGAGGGGTGTTGGCACAGATACGCAGTATTTT. It encodes CASSERGVGTDTQYF.

The J gene is TRBJ2-3, the V gene TRBV7-2; a possible D gene is TRBD1 (5 bases). The germline gives CDR1 SGHTA, CDR2 FQGNSA. Trimming took 2 bases from V and 3 from J, leaving 6 bases between them. The CDR3 extends over 13 amino acids. CDR3 nucleotides: TGTGCCAGCAGCTTATCAGGGACAGATACGCAGTATTTT. Protein: CASSLSGTDTQYF.

The rearrangement uses TRBV12-5 and TRBJ1-1; 8 positions match TRBD1. CDR3 length: 14 residues. Germline V gene sequence: CDR1 LGHNT, CDR2 FRNRAP. Trimming cost V 5 bases and J 1 base; bases outside gene matches: 3. In DNA form, the CDR3 reads TGTGCTAGTGGTCAGGGGGCAACGAACACTGAAGCTTTCTTT. Its protein is CASGQGATNTEAFF.

The V gene is TRBV4-3, the J gene TRBJ2-5, with D uncertain. The V gene lost 2 bases and the J gene lost 5 bases, with 12 bases spanning the gap. In germline, CDR1 is LGHNA, CDR2 YSLEER. This CDR3 region has 14 residues. CDR3 loop: CASSQTHPQETQYF. The DNA of the CDR3 is TGCGCCAGCAGCCAAACACACCCCCAGGAGACCCAGTACTTC.

The V call is TRBV9, the J call TRBJ1-1; D is undetermined. V gave up 0 bases and J gave up 3 bases, with 12 bases separating them. The length of the CDR3 is 15 residues. Germline lookup yields CDR1 SGDLS and CDR2 YYNGEE. As DNA, the CDR3 is TGTGCCAGCAGCGTAGGAGGTAGGGCAGACACTGAAGCTTTCTTT. Its translation: CASSVGGRADTEAFF. The full variable domain, its missing parts supplied by reference TRBV9 and TRBJ1-1, is DSGVTQTPKHLITATGQRVTLRCSPRSGDLSVYWYQQSLDQGLQFLIQYYNGEERAKGNILERFSAQQFPDLHSELNLSSLELGDSALYFCASSVGGRADTEAFFGQGTRLTVV.

The CDR3: CASSSLPTSGRAANTGELFF. CDR3 coding DNA: TGTGCCAGCAGCTCTCTTCCGACTAGCGGGAGGGCCGCGAACACCGGGGAGCTGTTTTTT. The rearrangement uses TRBV7-3 and TRBJ2-2, with 14 nucleotides matching TRBD2. The V gene's germline CDR1 is SGHTA and CDR2 FQGTGA. Trimming removed 4 bases from V and 0 bases from J; junction bases left unmatched: 10. The length of the CDR3 is 20 residues.

This rearrangement joins TRBV5-8 to TRBJ1-3; D gene unclear. Trimming left V 4 bases short and J 0 bases short, with 11 bases between. In germline, CDR1 is SGHTS, CDR2 YDEGEE. This CDR3 region has 15 residues. CDR3 sequence (DNA): TGTGCCAGCAGCCCCGGACGGATCTCTGGAAACACCATATATTTT. This encodes CASSPGRISGNTIYF.

The chain recombines TRBV15 with TRBJ2-2; D gene unclear. The germline gives CDR1 LNHNV, CDR2 YYDKDF (reference sequence). This CDR3 contains 13 residues. Trimming shortened V by 0 bases and J by 2 bases, and 1 base separated the two germline ends. CDR3 sequence (DNA): TGTGCCACCAGCAGAGATAACACCGGGGAGCTGTTTTTT. It yields the protein CATSRDNTGELFF.

This chain joins TRBV20-1 and TRBJ1-1; D not resolved. The CDR3 totals 11 residues. The germline V gene encodes CDR1 DFQATT and CDR2 SNEGSKA (reference sequence). V gave up 1 base and J gave up 8 bases, with 8 bases separating them. In nucleotides, the CDR3 is TGCAGTGCTAGAGTGGGGATGGAAGCTTTCTTT. This codes for CSARVGMEAFF.

CDR3 protein: CASSSPSRTANYGYTF. CDR3 in DNA: TGTGCCAGCAGCTCACCCTCCAGGACAGCAAACTATGGCTACACCTTC. The chain joins TRBV7-9 to TRBJ1-2, with D tentatively TRBD1 (6 bases). Trimming left V 4 bases short and J 2 bases short, with 17 bases between. The CDR3 consists of 16 residues. CDR1 and CDR2 from the germline V gene are SEHNR and FQNEAQ (reference sequence).

The chain links TRBV28 to TRBJ1-4, with 9 bases identical to TRBD1. Germline-derived CDR1 and CDR2 are MDHEN and SYDVKM. With 6 bases clipped from V and 7 bases from J, the junction kept 6 bases outside the gene matches. The CDR3 extends over 14 amino acids. CDR3 loop: CASRWTGALEKLFF. The DNA of the CDR3 is TGTGCCAGCAGGTGGACAGGGGCCCTTGAAAAACTGTTTTTT.

The chain carries TRBV19 and TRBJ1-5, with 10 bases matching TRBD1. Losses at the gene ends were 8 bases for V and 6 bases for J; bases not matched to a gene: 4. Germline V gives CDR1 LNHDA, CDR2 SQIVND (reference sequence). The CDR3 contains 13 residues. The CDR3 DNA reads TGTGCCAGTTGTAGGGACAGGGGTCAGCCCCAGCATTTT. Translated, it gives CASCRDRGQPQHF.

This clone was observed a single time. It is likely a read error: a sequence one base away is far more abundant. The identical CDR3 is also encoded by other nucleotide sequences in the sample. J is TRBJ2-1 and V is TRBV27, with TRBD2 matching over 12 bases. Germline V lookup: CDR1 MNHEY, CDR2 SMNVEV (reference sequence). CDR3 length: 14 residues. J gave up 8 bases and V 9 bases, and 8 bases lay outside the gene matches. CDR3 residues: CASSRTSGKDEQFF. CDR3 sequence (DNA): TGTGCCAGTAGCCGGACTAGCGGGAAGGATGAGCAGTTCTTC.

J is TRBJ1-5 and V is TRBV27, with D possibly matching TRBD1 (5 bases). Germline V gene sequence: CDR1 MNHEY, CDR2 SMNVEV (reference sequence). Between the trimmed V and J ends, which lost 3 bases and 9 bases, there was a span of 15 bases. CDR3 length equals 14 residues. The CDR3 nucleotides are TGTGCCAGCAGTTTGGGGGTACAAGTAGGGCCCCAGCATTTT. Translated, it gives CASSLGVQVGPQHF.